One and the same sample provided the 28 T cell receptor beta chains below, sequenced in a study of graft-versus-host responses after intestinal transplantation. Produced via immunoSEQ multiplex PCR; TCRdb's table is partial and in-frame only. This table holds over 90,000 clones, 90% to 95% found once. The antigens of these receptors remain unknown. The material was unstimulated CD4+ T cells sorted from spleen or lymph node cells, obtained before transplant. The receptors stem from a human donor who was the organ donor for an intestinal transplant.

This chain links TRBV5-6 with TRBJ1-4, with TRBD1 identical over 7 bases. V lost 4 bases, J lost 5 bases, and 5 bases stayed unmatched. The germline gives CDR1 SGHDT, CDR2 YYEEEE. This CDR3 spans 14 amino acids. CDR3 nucleotide sequence: TGTGCCAGCAGCACGACAGGGTTAAATGAAAAACTGTTTTTT. Translating gives CASSTTGLNEKLFF.

This chain connects TRBV6-1 to TRBJ1-4, with D unclear. From germline, CDR1 is MNHNS and CDR2 SASEGT. The CDR3 extends over 13 amino acids. Trimming removed 11 bases from V and 7 bases from J, with 17 bases in between. CDR3: CASHFQRGEKLFF. CDR3 nucleotides: TGTGCCTCTCATTTTCAACGGGGTGAAAAACTGTTTTTT.

V usage is TRBV27 and J usage is TRBJ1-6, with 7 bases matching TRBD1. The CDR3 length is 16 residues. J gave up 6 bases and V 5 bases, and 10 bases lay outside the gene matches. Germline V lookup: CDR1 MNHEY, CDR2 SMNVEV (reference sequence). The CDR3 region has the DNA TGTGCCAGCAGTCCCCTGACAGGGTTGATTAATTCACCCCTCCACTTT. It codes for CASSPLTGLINSPLHF.

This chain joins TRBV27 and TRBJ1-6, with TRBD1 identical over 8 bases. Germline CDR1 is MNHEY and CDR2 is SMNVEV (reference sequence). With V trimmed by 6 bases and J by 12 bases, 4 bases remained unmatched. The length of the CDR3 is 12 residues. The DNA for the CDR3 is TGTGCCAGCAGACCGACAGGGGAACCCCTCCACTTT. Residues: CASRPTGEPLHF.

This sequence joins TRBV27 and TRBJ1-2, with a possible D match to TRBD1 (6 bases). The CDR3 covers 12 residues. Germline V CDR1 and CDR2: MNHEY, SMNVEV (reference sequence). V lost 10 bases and J 0 bases, leaving 9 bases between the germline ends. CDR3 region: CANYRANYGYTF. The CDR3 bases are TGTGCCAACTACAGGGCTAACTATGGCTACACCTTC.

The V and J genes are TRBV5-4 and TRBJ2-2; 7 bases are a match to TRBD1. This CDR3 contains 15 residues. The trim removed 2 bases at V and 1 base at J, leaving 2 bases unmatched. CDR1 and CDR2 (germline): SGHNT, YYREEE (reference sequence). CDR3 residues: CASSFGQVNTGELFF. As DNA, the CDR3 is TGTGCCAGCAGCTTCGGACAGGTGAACACCGGGGAGCTGTTTTTT.

This clone has only a few counts. Here the CDR3 reads CASSFGQGRSNEKLFF. The CDR3 region has the DNA TGTGCCAGCAGCTTCGGACAGGGAAGGTCTAATGAAAAACTGTTTTTT. The chain links TRBV5-5 to TRBJ1-4, with 8 bases lining up with TRBD1. V shed 2 bases, J shed 3 bases, and the junction held 6 bases outside the gene matches. This CDR3 spans 16 amino acids. CDR1 SGHKS and CDR2 YYEKEE come from the germline V gene (reference sequence).

The rearrangement joins TRBV5-6 to TRBJ2-5; 7 bases line up with TRBD1. This CDR3 has 17 residues. Per germline, CDR1 SGHDT and CDR2 YYEEEE. Losses at the gene ends were 0 bases for V and 4 bases for J; bases not matched to a gene: 12. The CDR3 protein is CASSLDPVRTGGETQYF. CDR3 bases: TGTGCCAGCAGCTTGGACCCGGTCAGGACAGGAGGAGAGACCCAGTACTTC.

This chain links TRBV30 with TRBJ2-2; 7 nucleotides agree with TRBD2. The CDR3 runs 15 residues. Germline V gives CDR1 GTSNPN, CDR2 SVGIG (reference sequence). With 4 bases clipped from V and 0 bases from J, the junction kept 5 bases outside the gene matches. The CDR3: CAWNKGLANTGELFF. In nucleotides, the CDR3 is TGTGCCTGGAACAAAGGACTAGCGAACACCGGGGAGCTGTTTTTT.

The rearrangement joins TRBV19 to TRBJ1-1, with 8 bases aligning to TRBD1. The CDR3 consists of 14 residues. The germline V gene has CDR1 LNHDA and CDR2 SQIVND (reference sequence). J was trimmed by 5 bases and V by 5 bases; bases with no gene match: 7. CDR3 protein: CASSPTGVGTEAFF. CDR3 coding DNA: TGTGCCAGTAGTCCGACAGGGGTAGGGACTGAAGCTTTCTTT.

The chain carries TRBV5-6 and TRBJ1-5, with D tentatively TRBD1 (5 bases). The V end lost 2 bases, the J end lost 4 bases, and 16 bases lay between the germline ends. The CDR3 runs to 16 residues. Germline assignment: CDR1 SGHDT and CDR2 YYEEEE. Here the CDR3 DNA reads TGTGCCAGCAGCTTCCTCGGGGGGTCTCTTAATCAGCCCCAGCATTTT. It is translated as CASSFLGGSLNQPQHF.

J is TRBJ2-1 and V is TRBV2; 8 positions agree with TRBD1. The length of the CDR3 is 16 residues. Trimming cost V 6 bases and J 9 bases; bases outside gene matches: 16. Germline V gene data show CDR1 as SNHLY and CDR2 as FYNNEI. The CDR3 sequence is CASRAEPRDRYREQFF. CDR3 coding DNA: TGTGCCAGCAGGGCAGAACCGCGGGACAGGTATCGTGAGCAGTTCTTC.

The chain recombines TRBV11-2 with TRBJ1-1, with D unclear. V was pared by 1 base and J by 2 bases, with 8 bases between. Germline V gene sequence: CDR1 SGHAT, CDR2 FQNNGV. The CDR3 is 14 residues long. The CDR3 DNA sequence: TGTGCCAGCAGCTTAGCGGGGTATAACACTGAAGCTTTCTTT. It is translated as CASSLAGYNTEAFF.

In DNA, the CDR3 is TGTGCCAGCAGGACCCGGACTAGCGGGGCCGGGGAGCTGTTTTTT. Translation gives CASRTRTSGAGELFF. The rearrangement uses TRBV7-2 and TRBJ2-2, with 12 bases aligning to TRBD2. The germline V gene has CDR1 SGHTA and CDR2 FQGNSA. The CDR3 contains 15 residues. V lost 6 bases, J lost 6 bases, and 5 bases stayed unmatched.

This chain uses TRBV11-3 with TRBJ1-1; unclear D gene. Trimming removed 1 base from V and 1 base from J, with 4 bases in between. Germline CDR1 reads SGHNT; CDR2 reads YENEEA. The CDR3 totals 13 residues. CDR3 loop: CASSLVRNTEAFF. CDR3 bases: TGTGCCAGCAGCTTAGTCCGGAACACTGAAGCTTTCTTT.

This clone was picked up one time. The gene calls are TRBV10-3 and TRBJ2-5; 7 nucleotides agree with TRBD2. V shed 4 bases, J shed 1 base, and the junction held 3 bases outside the gene matches. The CDR3 runs 14 residues. Looked up from germline, CDR1 is ENHRY and CDR2 is SYGVKD. CDR3 sequence: CAISASGAQETQYF. CDR3 nucleotides: TGTGCCATCAGTGCCAGCGGGGCCCAAGAGACCCAGTACTTC.

The chain uses TRBV27 and TRBJ1-1; no clear D. Germline CDR1 reads MNHEY; CDR2 reads SMNVEV (reference sequence). The CDR3 has 13 residues. V was shortened by 2 bases and J by 0 bases, with 4 bases between the two germline ends. The CDR3 nucleotides are TGTGCCAGCAGTTTACGTTTGAACACTGAAGCTTTCTTT. It specifies CASSLRLNTEAFF.

The CDR3 bases are TGTGCCAGCAGTTTGGACAGACCGAACACTGAAGCTTTCTTT. Its translation: CASSLDRPNTEAFF. The genes are TRBV28 and TRBJ1-1; TRBD1 is a possible D gene (6 bases). V gave up 3 bases and J gave up 1 base, with 9 bases separating them. The length of the CDR3 is 14 residues. CDR1 is MDHEN, CDR2 SYDVKM, per germline.

The rearrangement links TRBV4-2 to TRBJ1-2; tentative D call: TRBD1 (5 bases). The CDR3 has 11 amino acids. V lost 3 bases and J lost 8, with 7 bases in between. Germline-derived CDR1 and CDR2 are LGHNA and YNFKEQ. CDR3 nucleotide sequence: TGTGCCAGCAGCCAGGGGGGGGGCTACACCTTC. This translates into CASSQGGGYTF.

V is TRBV6-5 and J is TRBJ2-3; TRBD2 is a possible D gene (5 bases). CDR3 length equals 14 residues. The ends were cut back, 5 bases at V and 6 bases at J, with 15 bases in the middle. CDR1 is MNHEY and CDR2 is SVGAGI in the germline V gene. The CDR3 spells CASSPRTLWDTQYF. In DNA, the CDR3 is TGTGCCAGCAGTCCCCGGACTTTGTGGGATACGCAGTATTTT.

The rearrangement joins TRBV7-9 to TRBJ1-4; TRBD1 matches at 8 bases. The germline V gene has CDR1 SEHNR and CDR2 FQNEAQ (reference sequence). V was pared by 5 bases and J by 10 bases, with 15 bases of the junction left unmatched. This CDR3 comprises 16 residues. The CDR3: CASSPDVGQGSRKLFF. The CDR3 nucleotides read TGTGCCAGCAGCCCTGATGTAGGACAGGGATCGCGAAAACTGTTTTTT.

CDR3 residues: CASSQETPAVGIDNEQFF. DNA for the CDR3: TGTGCCAGCAGCCAAGAAACCCCAGCGGTGGGGATCGACAATGAGCAGTTCTTC. The chain carries TRBV4-2 and TRBJ2-1, with D possibly being TRBD2 (5 bases). The germline gives CDR1 LGHNA, CDR2 YNFKEQ. V lost 0 bases and J lost 5, with 20 bases in between. The CDR3 has 18 residues.

The chain recombines TRBV5-4 with TRBJ2-3; 10 bases fit TRBD2. This CDR3 comprises 17 residues. Germline V gives CDR1 SGHNT, CDR2 YYREEE (reference sequence). Trimming at V came to 0 bases and at J to 3 bases, leaving 7 bases not matched to a gene. The CDR3 reads CASSLVALAGNTDTQYF. CDR3 coding DNA: TGTGCCAGCAGCTTGGTGGCACTAGCGGGAAATACAGATACGCAGTATTTT.

The chain couples TRBV5-4 to TRBJ1-2; D is perhaps TRBD1 (6 bases). The germline V gene encodes CDR1 SGHNT and CDR2 YYREEE (reference sequence). This CDR3 has 15 amino acids. V gave up 4 bases and J gave up 8 bases, with 21 bases separating them. The CDR3 loop is CASSGGGRGLGGYTF. The CDR3 nucleotides are TGTGCCAGCAGCGGGGGGGGCAGGGGCCTTGGCGGCTACACCTTC.

The chain links TRBV4-3 to TRBJ2-5; perhaps TRBD2 as D (5 bases). Germline values: CDR1 LGHNA, CDR2 YSLEER. The CDR3 sequence is 14 residues long. V lost 0 bases to trimming and J lost 7 bases, with 12 bases between them. The CDR3 protein is CASSQEESRGTQYF. The CDR3 region has the DNA TGCGCCAGCAGCCAAGAAGAAAGTCGGGGGACCCAGTACTTC.

V and J are TRBV11-1 and TRBJ1-2; TRBD1 matches 7 bases. Germline CDR1 and CDR2: SGHAT and FQDESV (reference sequence). Trimming took 5 bases from V and 5 from J; bases not matched to a gene: 11. The length of the CDR3 is 15 residues. This chain's CDR3 is CASSHGDRRDYGYTF. For the CDR3, the DNA is TGTGCCAGCAGCCACGGGGACAGAAGAGATTATGGCTACACCTTC. The full variable domain, in which reference TRBV11-1 and TRBJ1-2 provide the parts outside the CDR3, is EAEVAQSPRYKITEKSQAVAFWCDPISGHATLYWYRQILGQGPELLVQFQDESVVDDSQLPKDRFSAERLKGVDSTLKIQPAELGDSAMYLCASSHGDRRDYGYTFGSGTRLTVV.

This chain connects TRBV5-4 to TRBJ2-5, with 7 bases that match TRBD2. This CDR3 contains 16 residues. V shed 0 bases, J shed 1 base, and the junction held 6 bases outside the gene matches. The germline CDR1 and CDR2 sequences are SGHNT and YYREEE (reference sequence). The CDR3 here is CASSLEPGGTQETQYF. In DNA form, the CDR3 reads TGTGCCAGCAGCTTGGAACCGGGGGGTACCCAAGAGACCCAGTACTTC.

V gene TRBV10-2 combines with J gene TRBJ1-5; possible D gene TRBD1, 6 bases. Per germline, CDR1 WSHSY and CDR2 SAAADI. This CDR3 contains 16 residues. The V gene lost 2 bases and the J gene lost 5 bases, with 16 bases spanning the gap. The CDR3 sequence: CASSEEPGAGDQPQHF. The CDR3 DNA follows: TGCGCCAGCAGTGAGGAACCAGGGGCAGGGGATCAGCCCCAGCATTTT.